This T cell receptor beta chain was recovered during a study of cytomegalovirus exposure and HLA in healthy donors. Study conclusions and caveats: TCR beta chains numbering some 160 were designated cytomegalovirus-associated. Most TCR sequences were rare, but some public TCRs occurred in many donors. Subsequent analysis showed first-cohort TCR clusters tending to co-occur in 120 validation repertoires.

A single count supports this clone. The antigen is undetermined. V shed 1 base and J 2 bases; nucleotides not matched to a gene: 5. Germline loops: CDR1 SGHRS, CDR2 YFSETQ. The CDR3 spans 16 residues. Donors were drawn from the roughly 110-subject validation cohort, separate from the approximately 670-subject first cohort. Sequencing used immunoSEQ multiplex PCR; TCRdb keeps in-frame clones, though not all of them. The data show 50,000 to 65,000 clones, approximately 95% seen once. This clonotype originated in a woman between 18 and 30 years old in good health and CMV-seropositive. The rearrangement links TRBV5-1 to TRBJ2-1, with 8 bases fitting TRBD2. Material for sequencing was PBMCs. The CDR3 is CASSLSSGLPYNEQFF. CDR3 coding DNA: TGCGCCAGCAGCTTGTCTAGCGGGTTACCCTACAATGAGCAGTTCTTC.